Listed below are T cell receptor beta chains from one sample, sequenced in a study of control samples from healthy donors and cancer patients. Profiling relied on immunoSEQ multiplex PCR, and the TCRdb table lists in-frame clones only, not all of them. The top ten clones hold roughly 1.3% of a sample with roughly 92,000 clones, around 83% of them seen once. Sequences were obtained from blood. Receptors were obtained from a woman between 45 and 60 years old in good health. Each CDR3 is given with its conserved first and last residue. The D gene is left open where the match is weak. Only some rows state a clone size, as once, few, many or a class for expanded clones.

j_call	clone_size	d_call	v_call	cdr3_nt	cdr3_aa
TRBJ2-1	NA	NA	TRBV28	TGTGCCAGCAGGCCCGGAGGGGGGGATGAGCAGTTCTTC	CASRPGGGDEQFF
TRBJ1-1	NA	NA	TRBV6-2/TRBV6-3	TGTGCCAGCAGTTCGGACCTACACACTGAAGCTTTCTTT	CASSSDLHTEAFF
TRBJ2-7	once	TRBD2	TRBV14	TGTGCCAGCAGCCAAGGTTGGGACTACCGTTACGAGCAGTACTTC	CASSQGWDYRYEQYF
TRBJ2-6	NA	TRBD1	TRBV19	TGTGCCAGTAGTGCCTGGGACAGGGGAGGTGGGGCCAACGTCCTGACTTTC	CASSAWDRGGGANVLTF
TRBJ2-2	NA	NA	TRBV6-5	TGTGCCAGCAGTTACTCTTCCCCAAACACCGGGGAGCTGTTTTTT	CASSYSSPNTGELFF
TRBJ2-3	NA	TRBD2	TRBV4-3	TGCGCCAGCAGCCTGACGGGACTAGCGGGGAACACAGATACGCAGTATTTT	CASSLTGLAGNTDTQYF
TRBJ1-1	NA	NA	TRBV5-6	TGTGCCAGCAGCTTCAGGTCCCTGAACACTGAAGCTTTCTTT	CASSFRSLNTEAFF
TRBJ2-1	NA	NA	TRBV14	TGTGCCAGCAGCCTAGCGGTTGGCTGGAATGAGCAGTTCTTC	CASSLAVGWNEQFF
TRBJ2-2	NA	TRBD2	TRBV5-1	TGCGCCAGCAGCCTGGCGGGAGGGCCCGGAGCCGGGGAGCTGTTTTTT	CASSLAGGPGAGELFF
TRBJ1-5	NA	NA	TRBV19	TGTGCCAGTAGCATCGTACAGGATTATCAGCCCCAGCATTTT	CASSIVQDYQPQHF
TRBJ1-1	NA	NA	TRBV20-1	TGCAGTGCTAGTAATGTCGCAGGGGTGAACACTGAAGCTTTCTTT	CSASNVAGVNTEAFF
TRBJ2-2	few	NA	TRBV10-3	TGTGCCATCAGAGGAGGAGGGGGGACCGGGGAGCTGTTTTTT	CAIRGGGGTGELFF
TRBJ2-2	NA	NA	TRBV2	TGTGCCAGCAGGGGACGTGGGGGGCCTGTTAGCACCGGGGAGCTGTTTTTT	CASRGRGGPVSTGELFF
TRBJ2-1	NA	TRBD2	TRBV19	TGTGCCAGTAGTATTAGCCTAGCGGGGGGCACTCAGTTCTTC	CASSISLAGGTQFF
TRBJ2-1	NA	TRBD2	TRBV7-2	TGTGCCAGCAGCTTTCAGGGACTAGCGGGAGAGGGTGAGCAGTTCTTC	CASSFQGLAGEGEQFF
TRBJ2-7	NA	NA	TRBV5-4	TGTGCCAGCAGCTTGGACCGGGACGTGAGCTCCTACGAGCAGTACTTC	CASSLDRDVSSYEQYF
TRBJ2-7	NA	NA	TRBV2	TGTGCCAGCAACCCCTTCGGGTCACCCAAGCTCTTTATAACCTACGAGCAGTACTTC	CASNPFGSPKLFITYEQYF
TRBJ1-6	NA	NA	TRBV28	TGTGCCAGCAGCCCACTCCAGAGCTCCTATAATTCACCCCTCCACTTT	CASSPLQSSYNSPLHF
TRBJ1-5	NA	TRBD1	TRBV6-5	TGTGCCAGCAGCCAGACAGGGGTGGGGATTCAGCCCCAGCATTTT	CASSQTGVGIQPQHF
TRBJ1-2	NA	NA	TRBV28	TGTGCCAGCAGTCTAACAGGTCGCTATGGCTACACCTTC	CASSLTGRYGYTF
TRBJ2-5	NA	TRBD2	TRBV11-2	TGTGCCAGCAGCGTTCAAGGGAGCGGGGGGGCCCAAGAGACCCAGTACTTC	CASSVQGSGGAQETQYF
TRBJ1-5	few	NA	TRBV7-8	TGTGCCAGCAGTCATCCATATAGCAATCAGCCCCAGCATTTT	CASSHPYSNQPQHF
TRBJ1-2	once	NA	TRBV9	TGTGCCAGCAGCGTAGAGGGGAGGGGCTATGGCTACACCTTC	CASSVEGRGYGYTF
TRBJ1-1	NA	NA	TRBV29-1	TGCAGCGTTGGGCCAATTCGGGGGGGCACTGAAGCTTTCTTT	CSVGPIRGGTEAFF
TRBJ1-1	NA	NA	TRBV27	TGTGCCAGCAGCCCCGGACAGCGCCCTGAAGCTTTCTTT	CASSPGQRPEAFF
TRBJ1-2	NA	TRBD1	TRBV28	TGTGCCAGCAGCCCCACCCCGACAGGGTTATGGTACACCTTC	CASSPTPTGLWYTF
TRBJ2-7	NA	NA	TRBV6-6	TGTGCCAGCAGTTACTTAGCGACCTCCTACGAGCAGTACTTC	CASSYLATSYEQYF
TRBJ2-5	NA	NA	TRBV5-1	TGCGCCAGCAGCTTTGGACAGTACCAAGAGACCCAGTACTTC	CASSFGQYQETQYF
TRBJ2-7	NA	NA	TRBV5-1	TGCGCCAGCAGCTTGGAATTTCGGGACGCGCGAAACTTC	CASSLEFRDARNF
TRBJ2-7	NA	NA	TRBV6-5	TGTGCCAGCAGTTACTGGGAGGTCGCCCCCCGCGAGCAGTACTTC	CASSYWEVAPREQYF
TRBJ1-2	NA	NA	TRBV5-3	TGTGCCAGAAGCTGGCGGGGAGTTAGCTATGGCTACACCTTC	CARSWRGVSYGYTF
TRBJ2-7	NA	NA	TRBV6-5	TGTGCCAGTAAGATAGCGGATTCCTACGAGCAGTACTTC	CASKIADSYEQYF
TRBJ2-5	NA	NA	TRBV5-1	TGCGCCAGCAGTGCAGGGTTGGAGACCCAGTACTTC	CASSAGLETQYF
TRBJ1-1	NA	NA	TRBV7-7	TGTGCCAGCAGCTTGTCGCGGGGCACTGAAGCTTTCTTT	CASSLSRGTEAFF
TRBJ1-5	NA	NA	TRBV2	TGTGCCAGCAGCGGACAAGAAGTTCGTAGTCAGCCCCAGCATTTT	CASSGQEVRSQPQHF
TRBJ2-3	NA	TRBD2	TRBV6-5	TGTGCCAGCAGTTACGGAGCGGGAGAGTCAGATACGCAGTATTTT	CASSYGAGESDTQYF
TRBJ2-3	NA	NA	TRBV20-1	TGCAGTGCCTTAGGGGGGTACGAGCAGTATTTT	CSALGGYEQYF
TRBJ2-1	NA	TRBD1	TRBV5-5	TGTGCCAGCAGCTTCGGGGGACAGGGTGATAATGAGCAGTTCTTC	CASSFGGQGDNEQFF
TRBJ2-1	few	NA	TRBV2	TGTGCCAGCAGGGGGGGGCACTTCAGGTCCTACAATGAGCAGTTCTTC	CASRGGHFRSYNEQFF
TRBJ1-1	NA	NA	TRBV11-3	TGCGCCAGCAGCTTAGGCACCAGTTGGGGTCCGGGCACTGAAGCTTTCTTT	CASSLGTSWGPGTEAFF
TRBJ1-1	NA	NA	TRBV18	TGTGCCAGCTCACCCCGGGGCGGAATGAACACTGAAGCTTTCTTT	CASSPRGGMNTEAFF
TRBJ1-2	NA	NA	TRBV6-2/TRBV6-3	TGTGCCAGCAGTTCGGACAGCGTCTATGGCTACACCTTC	CASSSDSVYGYTF
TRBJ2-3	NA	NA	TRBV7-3	TGTGCCAGCAGCACCGACAGGACCAATACGCAGTATTTT	CASSTDRTNTQYF
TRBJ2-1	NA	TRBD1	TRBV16	TGTGCCAGCAGCCTTCTGGGACAGGGGGCTAGGAACAATGAGCAGTTCTTC	CASSLLGQGARNNEQFF
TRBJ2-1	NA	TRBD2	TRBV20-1	TGCAGTGCTAGTCGCGCTAGCGGGGGGGGCAATGAGCAGTTCTTC	CSASRASGGGNEQFF
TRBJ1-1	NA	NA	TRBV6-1	TGTGCCAGCAGTGAAGCCCTGAGCACTGAAGCTTTCTTT	CASSEALSTEAFF
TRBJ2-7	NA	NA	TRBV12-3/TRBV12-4	TGTGCCAGCAGTTCCCGACACGAGCAGTACTTC	CASSSRHEQYF
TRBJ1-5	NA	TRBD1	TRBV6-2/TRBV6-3	TGTGCCAGCAGTTACGAACTGGAGGGACAGGTTAATCAGCCCCAGCATTTT	CASSYELEGQVNQPQHF